The rows below give T cell receptor beta chains drawn from one sample of a study of OX40 agonist ivuxolimab in advanced cancers. TCRdb's copy holds only in-frame clones and misses some; the assay was immunoSEQ multiplex PCR. In the table there are 76,000 or so clones, roughly nine tenths of which are singletons. The source material was CD4+ or CD8+ T cells sorted from blood, sampled in a trial of the OX40 agonist ivuxolimab. The receptors derive from an adult with an advanced solid tumor such as melanoma, head and neck, liver or kidney cancer. Each CDR3 is given with its conserved first and last residue. Each record gives: CDR3 length, J gene, D gene, clone size, V gene, CDR3 DNA, CDR3 protein. D genes are given only for firm matches. Where a row states a size, it is once, few, many or the class of an expanded clone; other rows omit it.

>14|TRBJ2-5|TRBD2|-|TRBV12-5
TGTGCTAGTGGTTTGACTAGCGGGAGAGAGACCCAGTACTTC
CASGLTSGRETQYF
>14|TRBJ1-1|-|-|TRBV28
TGTGCCAGCAGTTGGGGAACGTTGAACACTGAAGCTTTCTTT
CASSWGTLNTEAFF
>15|TRBJ1-5|TRBD1|few|TRBV18
TGTGCCAGCTCACCCAGGGGGTCCGGGGATCAGCCCCAGCATTTT
CASSPRGSGDQPQHF
>13|TRBJ1-6|-|-|TRBV11-2
TGTGCCAGCAGCTTAGTGGAAAATTCACCCCTCCACTTT
CASSLVENSPLHF
>13|TRBJ2-3|-|-|TRBV7-9
TGTGCCAGCAGCCTAGGTGGCACAGATACGCAGTATTTT
CASSLGGTDTQYF
>15|TRBJ2-1|-|-|TRBV7-3
TGTGCCAGCAGCGCAAATCTAAGGTCCTACAATGAGCAGTTCTTC
CASSANLRSYNEQFF
>11|TRBJ2-7|-|-|TRBV7-8
TGTGCCAGCAGCTCTAAGGACGAGCAGTACTTC
CASSSKDEQYF
>14|TRBJ2-7|TRBD1|-|TRBV5-4
TGTGCCAGCAGCTTGGTGGACAGGCCCTACGAGCAGTACTTC
CASSLVDRPYEQYF
>15|TRBJ2-5|TRBD2|-|TRBV9
TGTGCCAGCAGCCCCCGTGGGTGGGGGGGAGAGACCCAGTACTTC
CASSPRGWGGETQYF
>16|TRBJ2-5|-|few|TRBV7-2
TGTGCCAGCAGCTTAGGAGCCGGGGCCGGGGGCAAGACCCAGTACTTC
CASSLGAGAGGKTQYF
>13|TRBJ1-1|-|-|TRBV4-2
TGTGCCAGCAGCTTGGACGGAACGGGTGAAGCTTTCTTT
CASSLDGTGEAFF
>14|TRBJ2-3|-|-|TRBV7-3
TGTGCCAGCAGCTTAGGGATAGCTACAGATACGCAGTATTTT
CASSLGIATDTQYF
>16|TRBJ1-2|TRBD1|-|TRBV28
TGTGCCAGCAGTTTGACAGGGAGCCCTACTTCTTATGGCTACACCTTC
CASSLTGSPTSYGYTF
>14|TRBJ2-7|TRBD1|once|TRBV6-5
TGTGCCAGCAGTACAGGGGGCAGCTCCTACGAGCAGTACTTC
CASSTGGSSYEQYF
>14|TRBJ1-2|TRBD1|-|TRBV5-1
TGCGCCAGCACACCTCCGGGGACAGGGGTGGGCTACACCTTC
CASTPPGTGVGYTF
>15|TRBJ2-3|-|-|TRBV5-4
TGTGCCAGCAGCTTACGAGGGGGAAGCACAGATACGCAGTATTTT
CASSLRGGSTDTQYF
>15|TRBJ2-3|TRBD2|many|TRBV19
TGTGCCAGTAGAACCGGGACTAGTCCCACAGATACGCAGTATTTT
CASRTGTSPTDTQYF
>14|TRBJ2-3|-|-|TRBV5-4
TGTGCCAGCAGCTTGGGGGGTCTCACAGATACGCAGTATTTT
CASSLGGLTDTQYF
>14|TRBJ1-1|-|-|TRBV7-2
TGTGCCAGCAGCTTACTCGATGGCAGGACTGAAGCTTTCTTT
CASSLLDGRTEAFF
>15|TRBJ2-7|TRBD1|-|TRBV5-1
TGCGCCAGCAGCTTTAATAGGGGACAGGGTAACGAGCAGTACTTC
CASSFNRGQGNEQYF
>13|TRBJ1-2|-|-|TRBV2
TGTGCCAGCAAGTCCGGATCGGTCACAGGCTACACCTTC
CASKSGSVTGYTF
>13|TRBJ2-1|TRBD1|once|TRBV5-1
TGCGCCAGCAGCTTGGTTTCACAGGGGGCCCAGTTCTTC
CASSLVSQGAQFF
>14|TRBJ2-7|TRBD1|-|TRBV5-4
TGTGCCAGCAGCGCCCGACAGGGTTCCTACGAGCAGTACTTC
CASSARQGSYEQYF
>14|TRBJ2-7|-|-|TRBV4-2
TGTGCCAGCAGCCGCGATCGCGGCACCTACGAGCAGTACTTC
CASSRDRGTYEQYF
>13|TRBJ2-1|-|-|TRBV7-8
TGTGCCAGCAGCCTACCAACAGGGTCAATCCAGTTCTTC
CASSLPTGSIQFF
>13|TRBJ1-1|-|-|TRBV10-3
TGTGCCATCAGCCGGGACGGCAACACTGAAGCTTTCTTT
CAISRDGNTEAFF
>16|TRBJ2-3|TRBD2|-|TRBV4-3
TGCGCCAGCAGCCAAGGGGCGGGAGGAGCTTCAGATACGCAGTATTTT
CASSQGAGGASDTQYF
>14|TRBJ2-5|-|-|TRBV7-9
TGTGCCAGCAGCTCGACAGTTCAACAAGAGACCCAGTACTTC
CASSSTVQQETQYF
>17|TRBJ2-1|TRBD2|-|TRBV27
TGTGCCAGCAGTCTATACACGGGACTACCTCAACCCAATGAGCAGTTCTTC
CASSLYTGLPQPNEQFF
>18|TRBJ2-4|TRBD2|once|TRBV2
TGTGCCAGCAGCCAGAGGGCGGGGGGGCTCACGTCCAAAAACATTCAGTACTTC
CASSQRAGGLTSKNIQYF
>14|TRBJ2-2|TRBD1|-|TRBV29-1
TGCAGCGCGTCGACAGGGGAAGGGGGCGGGGAGCTGTTTTTT
CSASTGEGGGELFF
>18|TRBJ2-3|TRBD2|-|TRBV7-8
TGTGCCAGCAGCTTAGTAGTCGGGGGGGAATTTAGCACAGATACGCAGTATTTT
CASSLVVGGEFSTDTQYF
>13|TRBJ1-5|-|-|TRBV7-2
TGTGCCAGCAGCTTATCCGAGAATCAGCCCCAGCATTTT
CASSLSENQPQHF
>15|TRBJ2-5|-|-|TRBV11-3
TGTGCCAGCAGCTTAGAGGGGCAGGCCCAAGAGACCCAGTACTTC
CASSLEGQAQETQYF
>16|TRBJ1-6|TRBD1|few|TRBV7-3
TGTGCCAGCAGCTCAGGCCCTACAGGGGGTAATTCACCCCTCCACTTT
CASSSGPTGGNSPLHF
>14|TRBJ2-2|TRBD2|-|TRBV28
TGTGCCAGCAGTTCTGGGGGGGGCACCGGGGAGCTGTTTTTT
CASSSGGGTGELFF
>14|TRBJ2-7|TRBD2|-|TRBV5-1
TGCGCCAGCAGCTCTAGCGGTGGAGCTGCCGAGCAGTACTTC
CASSSSGGAAEQYF
>12|TRBJ1-2|TRBD1|few|TRBV7-9
TGTGCCAGCAGTTTCGACAGGGAAGGCTACACCTTC
CASSFDREGYTF
>14|TRBJ1-2|-|-|TRBV18
TGTGCCAGCTCACCACCGAAGGTGGCGAGCGGCTACACCTTC
CASSPPKVASGYTF
>13|TRBJ2-5|-|-|TRBV11-2
TGTGCCAGCAGCTTAGCAGGGCCGGAGACCCAGTACTTC
CASSLAGPETQYF
>16|TRBJ2-1|TRBD2|-|TRBV5-6
TGTGCCAGCAGCTCAAACCTAGCGGGGTCCTACAATGAGCAGTTCTTC
CASSSNLAGSYNEQFF
>14|TRBJ1-4|-|-|TRBV11-2
TGTGCCAGCAGCTTAGACCTAGGTGGTGAAAAACTGTTTTTT
CASSLDLGGEKLFF
>19|TRBJ2-1|TRBD2|once|TRBV18
TGTGCCAGCTCACCACTATGGACTAGCGGGAGCGTCTCCTACAATGAGCAGTTCTTC
CASSPLWTSGSVSYNEQFF
>14|TRBJ2-7|-|few|TRBV19
TGTGCCAGTAGTCTTAATCCTTACTCCTACGAGCAGTACTTC
CASSLNPYSYEQYF
>11|TRBJ2-5|-|few|TRBV6-5
TGTGCCAGCAGTGTCGGAGAGACCCAGTACTTC
CASSVGETQYF
>15|TRBJ2-5|TRBD1|-|TRBV6-6
TGTGCCAGCGATCACCCCGGACAGGGGGGAGAGACCCAGTACTTC
CASDHPGQGGETQYF
>15|TRBJ1-2|-|-|TRBV4-3
TGCGCCAGCAGCCAAGATCTTGGGGGCAGCTATGGCTACACCTTC
CASSQDLGGSYGYTF
>11|TRBJ2-5|-|-|TRBV14
TGTGCCAGCAGCCATTCAGAGACCCAGTACTTC
CASSHSETQYF
>13|TRBJ2-3|TRBD1|-|TRBV15
TGTGCCACGTCCAGGGGGCGGACAGATACGCAGTATTTT
CATSRGRTDTQYF
>16|TRBJ2-1|TRBD2|-|TRBV7-2
TGTGCCAGCAGCCCGAGTACGGGGGGACTTAACAATGAGCAGTTCTTC
CASSPSTGGLNNEQFF
>20|TRBJ2-2|TRBD2|-|TRBV7-3
TGTGCCAGCAGCCAACGCGAGGGACTAGCGGGGGGGCCGAGCACCGGGGAGCTGTTTTTT
CASSQREGLAGGPSTGELFF
>16|TRBJ2-2|-|-|TRBV5-1
TGCGCCAGCAGCTTGGCGGGGATCTCGAGTACCGGGGAGCTGTTTTTT
CASSLAGISSTGELFF
>13|TRBJ1-5|-|-|TRBV28
TGTGCCAGCAGCCCCCCCGGGCCTCAGCCCCAGCATTTT
CASSPPGPQPQHF